This T cell receptor (beta chain) was identified during a study of beta chain features in type 1 diabetes. Overall study: Healthy donors resembled patients in age, gender and cell yields. General study results and limits: When Type 1 diabetes patients were examined, their TCRB CDR3s proved moderately but significantly shorter in all four CD4+ subsets.

CDR1 ENHRY and CDR2 SYGVKD come from the germline V gene. The CDR3 is made up of 14 amino acids. The junction had 0 bases not matched to a gene; V was cut back by 2 bases and J by 2 bases. About this clone itself: Its specificity is not known.

Every single donor gave one heparinised blood draw, and these averaged approximately 120 mL. Expressed TCRB transcripts were sequenced because the isolated RNA had all been reverse transcribed beforehand. Only in-frame clones appear in the TCRdb table, and some are missing; sequencing was by immunoSEQ multiplex PCR. Of under 850,000 clones in the sample, roughly 12% were seen once. This TCR derives from a man aged 18 to 29 with type 1 diabetes. J is TRBJ1-5 and V is TRBV10-3; 7 nucleotides agree with TRBD1. Sequences were obtained from naive CD4+ T cells from blood. In DNA, the CDR3 is TGTGCCATCAGTGAGGACAGGGGCAATCAGCCCCAGCATTTT. Translation: CAISEDRGNQPQHF.